Each of the 23 T cell receptor beta chains below was sequenced from the same sample in a study of CD8 T cells in ankylosing spondylitis (dated by TCRdb to between 2016 and 2019). Preparation of the library involved 5' RACE. The instrument given in TCRdb is Illumina HiSeq 2500. Using fastp trimming at Q25 and MiXCR clonotype assembly, TCRdb reanalyzed the public sequencing data and kept in-frame beta chains. Identical CDR3 proteins give one entry, which carries the most common genes and DNA. For this sample the table gives 100,000 to 150,000 distinct CDR3 sequences, of which 7% to 10% were detected only once. Jointly, the top ten make up more than 3% of the sample. Sequenced sample: blood, either unsorted or a sorted T cell fraction (not recorded which). Source of these receptors: a male donor with ankylosing spondylitis or in good health (not recorded which).

This clonotype was seen ten or more times. In DNA form, the CDR3 reads TGTGCCAGCTCACCAGCTAGCGGGAGGGCCAGCGGAGAAGATACGCAGTATTTT. Translation: CASSPASGRASGEDTQYF. The rearrangement joins TRBV18 to TRBJ2-3; TRBD2 aligns across 12 bases. Germline-derived CDR1 and CDR2 are KGHSH and LQKENI. V was pared by 2 bases and J by 5 bases, with 11 bases of the junction left unmatched. This CDR3 has 18 amino acids.

This clonotype has at least ten counts. This chain connects TRBV20-1 to TRBJ1-2; D is undetermined. Germline values: CDR1 DFQATT, CDR2 SNEGSKA (reference sequence). The ends were cut back, 6 bases at V and 5 bases at J, with 19 bases in the middle. The CDR3 covers 14 residues. CDR3 region: CSARKDRRSYGYTF. CDR3 in DNA: TGCAGTGCACGGAAGGACCGCCGCTCTTATGGCTACACCTTC.

In this sample, this clonotype turned up many times. The chain carries TRBV6-1 and TRBJ1-4; D call uncertain. From germline, CDR1 is MNHNS and CDR2 SASEGT. The CDR3 runs to 15 residues. V lost 1 base to trimming and J lost 0 bases, with 6 bases between them. CDR3 in DNA: TGTGCCAGCAGTGAAGGAGGTCCAACTAATGAAAAACTGTTTTTT. This codes for CASSEGGPTNEKLFF.

At least ten counts were recorded for this clonotype. V usage is TRBV28 and J usage is TRBJ1-5; no clear D. Trimming left V 2 bases short and J 6 bases short, with 11 bases between. This CDR3 contains 14 residues. Germline loops: CDR1 MDHEN, CDR2 SYDVKM. The CDR3 DNA reads TGTGCCAGCAGTTTACCGTACCGGGCTCAGCCCCAGCATTTT. Protein: CASSLPYRAQPQHF.

This clonotype has only a few counts. This chain uses TRBV28 with TRBJ1-2; 7 bases are shared with TRBD1. Germline CDR1 reads MDHEN; CDR2 reads SYDVKM. J was trimmed by 5 bases and V by 6 bases; bases with no gene match: 9. CDR3 size: 14 residues. The CDR3 coding sequence is TGTGCCAGCAGGAACCGGGGACAGATATATGGCTACACCTTC. Protein: CASRNRGQIYGYTF.

This clonotype has ten or more counts. The chain recombines TRBV28 with TRBJ2-5, with TRBD2 as a possible D gene (6 bases). Trimming took 6 bases from V and 4 from J, leaving 21 bases between them. The CDR3 is made up of 16 amino acids. Germline values: CDR1 MDHEN, CDR2 SYDVKM. Written as DNA, the CDR3 is TGTGCCAGCAGAATGACTAGTCGGCTAGGGAGAGAGACCCAGTACTTC. Protein sequence: CASRMTSRLGRETQYF. Variable domain in full (rest from reference TRBV28 and TRBJ2-5): DVKVTQSSRYLVKRTGEKVFLECVQDMDHENMFWYRQDPGLGLRLIYFSYDVKMKEKGDIPEGYSVSREKKERFSLILESASTNQTSMYLCASRMTSRLGRETQYFGPGTRLLVL.

This clonotype has more than one count but fewer than ten. This chain links TRBV28 with TRBJ2-7, with a weak D call TRBD2 (6 bases). Trimming took 6 bases from V and 2 from J, leaving 14 bases between them. The CDR3 sequence is 14 residues long. Germline CDR1 is MDHEN and CDR2 is SYDVKM. CDR3 sequence: CASRTERVPYEQYF. DNA of the CDR3: TGTGCCAGCAGGACCGAGCGGGTTCCCTACGAGCAGTACTTC.

This clonotype has a count of ten or more. J is TRBJ2-1 and V is TRBV7-2, with 10 bases identical to TRBD2. CDR1 and CDR2 (germline): SGHTA, FQGNSA. The trim removed 5 bases at V and 4 bases at J, leaving 8 bases unmatched. The CDR3 is made up of 16 amino acids. CDR3 bases: TGTGCCAGCAGCCCGACTGGTAGCGGGAGGTACAATGAGCAGTTCTTC. Protein: CASSPTGSGRYNEQFF.

Comment on this clonotype: The junction departs from germline at one end; a sequencing error may be responsible. This sequence joins TRBV20-1 and TRBJ2-7, with 13 bases matching TRBD2. From germline, CDR1 is DFQATT and CDR2 SNEGSKA (reference sequence). This CDR3 spans 12 amino acids. In DNA, the CDR3 is TGCAGTGCTAGGACTAGCGGGAGGACGCTGAGCTTC. Protein sequence: CSARTSGRTLSF.

The chain carries TRBV20-1 and TRBJ2-4, with 15 bases matching TRBD2. The CDR3 has 13 residues. Germline V lookup: CDR1 DFQATT, CDR2 SNEGSKA (reference sequence). CDR3 in DNA: TGCAGCCTAGGGGGACTAGCGGGAGGCATTCAGTACTTC. It yields the protein CSLGGLAGGIQYF.

This clonotype has just a few counts. The genes are TRBV5-1 and TRBJ2-7; TRBD1 or TRBD2 may be the D gene (6 bases each). Germline V gives CDR1 SGHRS, CDR2 YFSETQ. Between the trimmed V and J ends, which lost 1 base and 5 bases, there was a span of 19 bases. The CDR3 is made up of 16 amino acids. CDR3 sequence reads: CASSLSDLGGGHEQYF. The CDR3 nucleotides are TGCGCCAGCAGCTTGTCTGATTTAGGGGGAGGCCACGAGCAGTACTTC.

In this sample, this clonotype turned up many times. This chain connects TRBV29-1 to TRBJ2-3; TRBD1 aligns across 9 bases. J lost 9 bases, V lost 7 bases, and 8 bases had no gene match. Per the germline V gene, CDR1 is SQVTM and CDR2 is ANQGSEA. The CDR3 loop spans 12 amino acids. Written as DNA, the CDR3 is TGCAGCGGTAAACCGACAGGGGGAACGCAGTATTTT. It encodes CSGKPTGGTQYF.

The chain links TRBV12-3 or TRBV12-4 to TRBJ2-2; TRBD2 matches at 7 bases. J lost 1 base, V lost 5 bases, and 7 bases had no gene match. The CDR3 is made up of 16 amino acids. This CDR3 reads CASSPLERENTGELFF. The CDR3 nucleotides read TGTGCCAGCAGTCCTCTCGAGCGGGAGAACACCGGGGAGCTGTTTTTT.

J is TRBJ1-6 and V is TRBV5-5, with D perhaps matching TRBD1 (6 bases). The CDR3 sequence is 14 residues long. The V gene lost 4 bases and the J gene lost 5 bases, with 10 bases spanning the gap. Germline V lookup: CDR1 SGHKS, CDR2 YYEKEE (reference sequence). The CDR3 nucleotides read TGTGCCAGCAGCATACAGGGACATAATTCACCCCTCCACTTT. It is translated as CASSIQGHNSPLHF.

This clonotype has ten or more counts. The J gene is TRBJ2-1, the V gene TRBV9; TRBD2 is a possible D gene (6 bases). The CDR3 spans 14 residues. The germline gives CDR1 SGDLS, CDR2 YYNGEE. The ends were cut back, 6 bases at V and 8 bases at J, with 18 bases in the middle. CDR3 amino acids: CASTQWEAGDEQFF. The CDR3 nucleotides read TGTGCCAGCACGCAGTGGGAGGCCGGGGATGAGCAGTTCTTC.

This clonotype was picked up many times. The chain employs TRBV29-1 and TRBJ2-1; TRBD2 is a possible D gene (6 bases). The CDR3 contains 14 residues. The V gene's germline CDR1 is SQVTM and CDR2 ANQGSEA. The V end was cut by 7 bases, the J end by 4 bases, with 17 bases between. For the CDR3, the DNA is TGCAGCGGAAGACGGGGGACTGATTACAATGAGCAGTTCTTC. Translating gives CSGRRGTDYNEQFF.

This clonotype occurred many times. This sequence joins TRBV29-1 and TRBJ2-7; TRBD2 matches 16 bases. The junction had 8 bases not matched to a gene; V was cut back by 4 bases and J by 2 bases. The germline V gene has CDR1 SQVTM and CDR2 ANQGSEA. The CDR3 has 17 amino acids. The CDR3 sequence: CSVGGLAGGYSTYEQYF. The CDR3 nucleotides read TGCAGCGTTGGGGGACTAGCGGGAGGGTACTCCACCTACGAGCAGTACTTC.

The chain is built from TRBV20-1 and TRBJ2-2, with D perhaps TRBD1 or TRBD2 (5 bases each). The CDR3 is 18 amino acids. The V end was cut by 6 bases, the J end by 6 bases, with 29 bases between. Germline assignment: CDR1 DFQATT and CDR2 SNEGSKA (reference sequence). This CDR3 reads CSAKRQRTLSSPSGELFF. CDR3 in DNA: TGCAGTGCGAAAAGACAGCGGACCTTATCATCACCGTCCGGGGAGCTGTTTTTT.

The V gene is TRBV5-6, the J gene TRBJ2-7; D remains unclear. The V gene's germline CDR1 is SGHDT and CDR2 YYEEEE. Trimming removed 2 bases at V and 2 bases at J, with 11 bases between. This CDR3 has 14 residues. The CDR3 is CASSFQSPPYEQYF. The CDR3 coding sequence is TGTGCCAGCAGCTTTCAGTCCCCCCCCTACGAGCAGTACTTC.

Comments on this clonotype: A much more abundant neighbour one base away suggests this may be a read error. The chain carries TRBV12-3 or TRBV12-4 and TRBJ2-1, with D unclear. This CDR3 has 11 amino acids. The CDR3 here is CASSPGNGQFF. The CDR3 DNA follows: TGTGCCAGCAGCCCCGGCAATGGGCAGTTCTTC.

This clonotype has ten or more counts. This chain links TRBV7-2 with TRBJ2-3; the D is unclear. CDR1 is SGHTA and CDR2 is FQGNSA in the germline V gene. The CDR3 extends over 14 amino acids. Deletions cut 1 base from V and 4 bases from J, with 9 bases between. CDR3 coding DNA: TGTGCCAGCAGCTTAGGGAGCGAGGCAGATACGCAGTATTTT. Its protein product is CASSLGSEADTQYF.

The rearrangement uses TRBV12-3 or TRBV12-4 and TRBJ1-4; 7 bases map to TRBD1. The junction had 6 bases not matched to a gene; V was cut back by 6 bases and J by 2 bases. This CDR3 spans 15 amino acids. Here the CDR3 reads CASRAGGSTNEKLFF. CDR3 DNA sequence: TGTGCCAGCAGGGCAGGGGGTTCCACTAATGAAAAACTGTTTTTT.

In its sample, this clonotype was seen a few times. The V call is TRBV5-1, the J call TRBJ2-7; the match to TRBD2 covers 11 bases. The CDR3 has 15 residues. Germline V gives CDR1 SGHRS, CDR2 YFSETQ. V was clipped by 4 bases and J by 3 bases; unmatched bases: 6. This CDR3 is CASSIGTSGHYEQYF. The CDR3 bases are TGCGCCAGCAGCATCGGGACTAGCGGCCACTACGAGCAGTACTTC.